The 15 T cell receptor beta chains below were found in one sample sequenced in a study of OX40 agonist ivuxolimab in advanced cancers. The data were produced by immunoSEQ multiplex PCR, yet TCRdb's version contains in-frame clones alone and is incomplete. The sample has 50,000 to 75,000 clones, roughly four fifths seen once; the top ten hold approximately 9.8%. This sample comprised CD4+ or CD8+ T cells sorted from blood, obtained in a trial of the OX40 agonist ivuxolimab. The receptors were gathered from an adult with an advanced solid tumor such as melanoma, head and neck, liver or kidney cancer.

The rearrangement joins TRBV9 to TRBJ1-2; 9 bases line up with TRBD1. Germline V gives CDR1 SGDLS, CDR2 YYNGEE. V dropped 0 bases and J dropped 5; count of bases not matched to a gene: 8. This CDR3 spans 16 amino acids. CDR3 in amino acids: CASSVGGTGREYGYTF. The CDR3 DNA sequence: TGTGCCAGCAGCGTAGGAGGGACAGGGAGAGAGTATGGCTACACCTTC.

V usage is TRBV29-1 and J usage is TRBJ1-1, with no clear D. Germline values: CDR1 SQVTM, CDR2 ANQGSEA. This CDR3 contains 12 residues. V lost 6 bases, J lost 4 bases, and 12 bases lay in between. CDR3 DNA: TGCAGCGTAGCCAGGCCAGGCACTGAAGCTTTCTTT. It is translated as CSVARPGTEAFF.

The rearrangement links TRBV10-3 to TRBJ2-2; D is unclear. V was cut by 3 bases and J by 4 bases, with 3 bases left in between. CDR1 and CDR2 (germline): ENHRY, SYGVKD. CDR3 length: 12 amino acids. The CDR3 region has the DNA TGTGCCATCAGTGATTTCACCGGGGAGCTGTTTTTT. This gives the protein CAISDFTGELFF.

This chain connects TRBV30 to TRBJ1-6; 8 nucleotides agree with TRBD1. This CDR3 comprises 12 residues. With 5 bases clipped from V and 15 bases from J, the junction kept 9 bases outside the gene matches. Germline lookup yields CDR1 GTSNPN and CDR2 SVGIG (reference sequence). CDR3: CAWGDRGELLHF. CDR3 nucleotide sequence: TGTGCCTGGGGCGACAGGGGTGAGCTCCTCCACTTT. Combining the CDR3 with reference TRBV30 and TRBJ1-6 gives the whole variable domain SQTIHQWPATLVQPVGSPLSLECTVEGTSNPNLYWYRQAAGRGLQLLFYSVGIGQISSEVPQNLSASRPQDRQFILSSKKLLLSDSGFYLCAWGDRGELLHFGNGTRLTVT.

This clone was seen a single time. The chain employs TRBV18 and TRBJ2-2, with 7 bases identical to TRBD1. With V trimmed by 4 bases and J by 0 bases, 5 bases remained unmatched. From germline, CDR1 is KGHSH and CDR2 LQKENI. The CDR3 totals 16 residues. The CDR3 reads CASSRPTGSNTGELFF. CDR3 DNA: TGTGCCAGCTCACGGCCGACAGGGTCGAACACCGGGGAGCTGTTTTTT.

The V call is TRBV11-3, the J call TRBJ2-1, with a possible D match to TRBD1 (7 bases). V dropped 6 bases and J dropped 7 bases, with 13 bases sitting between them. CDR1 is SGHNT and CDR2 is YENEEA in the germline V gene. This CDR3 is built from 13 residues. The CDR3 DNA reads as TGTGCCAGCAGGGCCAGGGGGGCGAATGAGCAGTTCTTC. Its translation is CASRARGANEQFF.

The chain combines TRBV5-6 with TRBJ2-2; D is undetermined. The CDR3 loop spans 13 amino acids. Trimming removed 2 bases at V and 3 bases at J, with 5 bases between. Per the germline V gene, CDR1 is SGHDT and CDR2 is YYEEEE. CDR3 sequence reads: CASSLIDTGELFF. The CDR3 nucleotides read TGTGCCAGCAGCTTAATAGACACCGGGGAGCTGTTTTTT.

This clone appeared a few times. The chain carries TRBV29-1 and TRBJ2-5; D may be TRBD2 (6 bases). Trimming took 3 bases from V and 2 from J, leaving 10 bases between them. Per germline, CDR1 SQVTM and CDR2 ANQGSEA. The CDR3 covers 13 residues. CDR3 nucleotide sequence: TGCAGCGTTGACGGCGGGAATCAAGAGACCCAGTACTTC. Protein product: CSVDGGNQETQYF.

J is TRBJ1-1 and V is TRBV7-9; weak D call: TRBD1 (5 bases). This CDR3 has 13 residues. Germline CDR1 reads SEHNR; CDR2 reads FQNEAQ (reference sequence). The V gene lost 1 base and the J gene lost 4 bases, with 7 bases spanning the gap. The CDR3 DNA follows: TGTGCCAGCAGCTTAGAGGGGTTCACTGAAGCTTTCTTT. It specifies CASSLEGFTEAFF. Full variable domain (outside the CDR3, taken from reference TRBV7-9 and TRBJ1-1): DTGVSQNPRHKITKRGQNVTFRCDPISEHNRLYWYRQTLGQGPEFLTYFQNEAQLEKSRLLSDRFSAERPKGSFSTLEIQRTEQGDSAMYLCASSLEGFTEAFFGQGTRLTVV.

The rearrangement links TRBV18 to TRBJ2-7; 10 positions match TRBD1. Germline values: CDR1 KGHSH, CDR2 LQKENI. This CDR3 is built from 15 residues. The J segment lost 7 bases and the V segment lost 2 bases, leaving 8 bases of the junction unmatched. Here the CDR3 reads CASSPATGGNREQYF. DNA for the CDR3: TGTGCCAGCTCACCAGCGACAGGGGGCAATAGGGAGCAGTACTTC.

The rearrangement joins TRBV5-4 to TRBJ2-7; TRBD1 aligns across 11 bases. J was trimmed by 5 bases and V by 1 base; bases with no gene match: 5. This CDR3 has 15 residues. Germline CDR1 is SGHNT and CDR2 is YYREEE (reference sequence). This CDR3 reads CASSLRGQGGDEQYF. CDR3 bases: TGTGCCAGCAGCTTGCGGGGACAGGGGGGGGACGAGCAGTACTTC. Filled out from reference TRBV5-4 and TRBJ2-7, the complete variable domain reads ETGVTQSPTHLIKTRGQQVTLRCSSQSGHNTVSWYQQALGQGPQFIFQYYREEENGRGNFPPRFSGLQFPNYSSELNVNALELDDSALYLCASSLRGQGGDEQYFGPGTRLTVT.

This clone showed up just once. The chain is built from TRBV7-9 and TRBJ1-4; the match to TRBD1 covers 9 bases. J was trimmed by 5 bases and V by 3 bases; bases with no gene match: 1. The germline V gene has CDR1 SEHNR and CDR2 FQNEAQ (reference sequence). The CDR3 has 14 amino acids. The CDR3: CASSLTGGNEKLFF. CDR3 nucleotide sequence: TGTGCCAGCAGCTTGACAGGGGGGAATGAAAAACTGTTTTTT.

The chain carries TRBV19 and TRBJ1-5, with 12 bases fitting TRBD1. This CDR3 region has 15 residues. J lost 7 bases, V lost 5 bases, and 6 bases had no gene match. Germline values: CDR1 LNHDA, CDR2 SQIVND (reference sequence). The CDR3 region is CASSWDRGPGQPQHF. The CDR3 DNA follows: TGTGCCAGTAGTTGGGACAGGGGGCCCGGGCAGCCCCAGCATTTT.

This chain connects TRBV27 to TRBJ1-1, with a possible D match to TRBD1 (5 bases). The germline V gene has CDR1 MNHEY and CDR2 SMNVEV (reference sequence). Trimming cost V 5 bases and J 10 bases, with 20 bases left between them. CDR3 length: 14 residues. CDR3 loop: CASSMLGLPRGAFF. Here the CDR3 DNA reads TGTGCCAGCAGTATGCTGGGACTTCCCCGAGGAGCTTTCTTT.

The J gene is TRBJ2-5, the V gene TRBV2; the match to TRBD2 covers 9 bases. The CDR3 has 15 residues. With V trimmed by 1 base and J by 3 bases, 3 bases remained unmatched. Germline V lookup: CDR1 SNHLY, CDR2 FYNNEI. In nucleotides, the CDR3 is TGTGCCAGCAGTGAAGGCGGGGGGGGCAAAGAGACCCAGTACTTC. Encoded protein: CASSEGGGGKETQYF.